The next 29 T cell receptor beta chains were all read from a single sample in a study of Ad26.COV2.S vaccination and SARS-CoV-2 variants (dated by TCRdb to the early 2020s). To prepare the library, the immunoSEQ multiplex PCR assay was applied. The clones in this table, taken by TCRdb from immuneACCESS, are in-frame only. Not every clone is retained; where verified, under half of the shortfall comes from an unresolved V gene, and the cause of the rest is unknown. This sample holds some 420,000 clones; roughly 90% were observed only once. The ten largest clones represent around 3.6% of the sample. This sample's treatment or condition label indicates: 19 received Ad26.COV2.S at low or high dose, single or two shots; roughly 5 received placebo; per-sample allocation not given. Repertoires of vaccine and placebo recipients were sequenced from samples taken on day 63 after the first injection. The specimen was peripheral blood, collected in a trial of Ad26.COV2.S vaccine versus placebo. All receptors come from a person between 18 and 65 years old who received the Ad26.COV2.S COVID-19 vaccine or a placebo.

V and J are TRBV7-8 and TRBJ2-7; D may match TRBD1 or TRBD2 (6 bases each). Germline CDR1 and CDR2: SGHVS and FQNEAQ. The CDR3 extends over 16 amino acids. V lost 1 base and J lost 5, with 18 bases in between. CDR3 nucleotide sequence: TGTGCCAGCAGCTTAGGGCCCAGGAGGGGGGCCCACGAGCAGTACTTC. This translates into CASSLGPRRGAHEQYF. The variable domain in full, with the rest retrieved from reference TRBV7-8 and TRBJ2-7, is GAGVSQSPRYKVAKRGQDVALRCDPISGHVSLFWYQQALGQGPEFLTYFQNEAQLDKSGLPSDRFFAERPEGSVSTLKIQRTQQEDSAVYLCASSLGPRRGAHEQYFGPGTRLTVT.

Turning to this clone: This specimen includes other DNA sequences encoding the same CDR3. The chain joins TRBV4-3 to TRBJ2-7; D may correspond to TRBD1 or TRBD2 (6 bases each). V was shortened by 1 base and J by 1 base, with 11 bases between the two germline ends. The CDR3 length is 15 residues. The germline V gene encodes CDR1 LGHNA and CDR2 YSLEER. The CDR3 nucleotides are TGCGCCAGCAGCCAAGGTCGGGGGCCATCCTACGAGCAGTACTTC. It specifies CASSQGRGPSYEQYF.

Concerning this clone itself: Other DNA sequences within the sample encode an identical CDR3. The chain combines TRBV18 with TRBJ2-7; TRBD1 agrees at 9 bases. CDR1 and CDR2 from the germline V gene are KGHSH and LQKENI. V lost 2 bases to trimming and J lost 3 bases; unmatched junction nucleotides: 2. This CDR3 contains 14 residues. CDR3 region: CASSPTGGRYEQYF. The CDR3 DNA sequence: TGTGCCAGCTCACCAACAGGGGGCCGCTACGAGCAGTACTTC.

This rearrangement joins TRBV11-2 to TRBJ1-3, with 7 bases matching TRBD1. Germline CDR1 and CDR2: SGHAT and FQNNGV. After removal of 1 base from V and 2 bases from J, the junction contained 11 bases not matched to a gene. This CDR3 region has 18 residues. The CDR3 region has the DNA TGTGCCAGCAGCTTAGGTAGCCTACAGGGGATGCCTGGAAACACCATATATTTT. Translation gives CASSLGSLQGMPGNTIYF.

CDR3 in amino acids: CASSDMTGIPPSGYTF. In DNA form, the CDR3 reads TGTGCCAGCAGCGATATGACAGGGATCCCCCCCTCTGGCTACACCTTC. The rearrangement joins TRBV2 to TRBJ1-2, with 7 bases matching TRBD1. CDR1 is SNHLY and CDR2 is FYNNEI in the germline V gene. V gave up 6 bases and J gave up 7 bases; unmatched junction bases: 17. The length of the CDR3 is 16 residues.

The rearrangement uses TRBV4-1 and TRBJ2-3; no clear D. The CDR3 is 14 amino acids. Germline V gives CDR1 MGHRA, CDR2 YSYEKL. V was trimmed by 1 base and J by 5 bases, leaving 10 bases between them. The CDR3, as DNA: TGCGCCAGCAGCCAAGGAGACCTCTTAGATACGCAGTATTTT. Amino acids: CASSQGDLLDTQYF.

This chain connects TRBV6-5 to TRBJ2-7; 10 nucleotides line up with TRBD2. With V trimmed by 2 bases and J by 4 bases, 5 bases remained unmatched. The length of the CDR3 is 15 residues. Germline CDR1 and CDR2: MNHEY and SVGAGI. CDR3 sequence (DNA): TGTGCCAGCAGTTACGGGAGCGGGGGGGGATACGAGCAGTACTTC. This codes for CASSYGSGGGYEQYF.

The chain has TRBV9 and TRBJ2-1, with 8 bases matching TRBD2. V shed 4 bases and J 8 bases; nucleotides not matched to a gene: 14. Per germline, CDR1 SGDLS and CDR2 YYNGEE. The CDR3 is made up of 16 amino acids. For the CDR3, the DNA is TGTGCCAGCAGCCCCGATGTGGCGGGGGGTGTGGATGAGCAGTTCTTC. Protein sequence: CASSPDVAGGVDEQFF.

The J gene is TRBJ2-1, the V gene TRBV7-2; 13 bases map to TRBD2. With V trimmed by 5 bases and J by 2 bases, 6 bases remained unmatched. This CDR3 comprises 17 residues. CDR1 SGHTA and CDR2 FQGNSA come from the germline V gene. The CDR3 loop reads CASSPAGLAGTYNEQFF. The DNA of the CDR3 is TGTGCCAGCAGCCCAGCGGGACTAGCGGGGACCTACAATGAGCAGTTCTTC. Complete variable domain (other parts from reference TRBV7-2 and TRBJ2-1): GAGVSQSPSNKVTEKGKDVELRCDPISGHTALYWYRQSLGQGLEFLIYFQGNSAPDKSGLPSDRFSAERTGGSVSTLTIQRTQQEDSAVYLCASSPAGLAGTYNEQFFGPGTRLTVL.

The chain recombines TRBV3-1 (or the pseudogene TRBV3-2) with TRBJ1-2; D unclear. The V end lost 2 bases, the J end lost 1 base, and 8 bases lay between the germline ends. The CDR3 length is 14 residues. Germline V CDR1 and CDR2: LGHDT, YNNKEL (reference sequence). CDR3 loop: CASSQSGRNYGYTF. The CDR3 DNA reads TGTGCCAGCAGCCAATCAGGACGTAACTATGGCTACACCTTC.

This CDR3 is CASGQGNTIYF. The DNA of the CDR3 is TGCGCCAGCGGACAAGGAAACACCATATATTTT. The V call is TRBV5-1, the J call TRBJ1-3; D perhaps matches TRBD1 (5 bases). The CDR3 totals 11 residues. Germline CDR1 and CDR2: SGHRS and YFSETQ. Trimming took off 7 bases at V and 4 bases at J, with 6 bases between the two ends.

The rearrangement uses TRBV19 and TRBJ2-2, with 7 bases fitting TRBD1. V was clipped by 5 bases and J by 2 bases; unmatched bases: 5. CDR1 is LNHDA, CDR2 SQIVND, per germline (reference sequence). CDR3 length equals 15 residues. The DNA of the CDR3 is TGTGCCAGTAGTTCCCAGGGGGTAAACACCGGGGAGCTGTTTTTT. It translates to CASSSQGVNTGELFF.

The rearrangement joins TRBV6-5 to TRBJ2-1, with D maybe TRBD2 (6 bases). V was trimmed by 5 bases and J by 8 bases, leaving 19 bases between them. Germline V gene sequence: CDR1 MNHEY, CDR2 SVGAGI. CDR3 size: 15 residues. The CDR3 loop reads CASSKASALTDEQFF. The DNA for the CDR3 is TGTGCCAGCAGTAAGGCTAGCGCCCTCACGGATGAGCAGTTCTTC.

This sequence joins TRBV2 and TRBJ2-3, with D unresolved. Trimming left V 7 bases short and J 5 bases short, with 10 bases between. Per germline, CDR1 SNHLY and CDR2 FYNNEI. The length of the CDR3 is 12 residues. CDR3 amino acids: CASKGVRDTQYF. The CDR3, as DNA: TGTGCCAGCAAAGGCGTTAGAGATACGCAGTATTTT. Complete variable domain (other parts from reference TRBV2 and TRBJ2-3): EPEVTQTPSHQVTQMGQEVILRCVPISNHLYFYWYRQILGQKVEFLVSFYNNEISEKSEIFDDQFSVERPDGSNFTLKIRSTKLEDSAMYFCASKGVRDTQYFGPGTRLTVL.

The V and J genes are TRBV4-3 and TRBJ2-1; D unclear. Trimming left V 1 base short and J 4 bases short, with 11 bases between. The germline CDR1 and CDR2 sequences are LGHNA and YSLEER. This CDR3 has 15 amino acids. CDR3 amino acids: CASSQVFGAYNEQFF. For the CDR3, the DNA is TGCGCCAGCAGCCAAGTTTTCGGCGCGTACAATGAGCAGTTCTTC.

CDR3 amino acids: CASSLSLAQGETQYF. The DNA of the CDR3 is TGTGCCAGCAGCTTAAGTCTAGCCCAAGGAGAGACCCAGTACTTC. This rearrangement joins TRBV7-3 to TRBJ2-5, with D perhaps matching TRBD2 (5 bases). CDR1 and CDR2 from the germline V gene are SGHTA and FQGTGA. With 1 base removed from V and 4 bases from J, the gap between germline ends came to 13 bases. The CDR3 runs 15 residues.

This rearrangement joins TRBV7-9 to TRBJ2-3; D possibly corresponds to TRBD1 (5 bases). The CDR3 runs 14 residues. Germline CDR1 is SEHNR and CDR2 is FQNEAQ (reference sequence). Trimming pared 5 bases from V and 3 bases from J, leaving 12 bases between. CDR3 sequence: CASSAQGGTDTQYF. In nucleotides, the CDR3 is TGTGCCAGCAGCGCCCAGGGTGGAACAGATACGCAGTATTTT. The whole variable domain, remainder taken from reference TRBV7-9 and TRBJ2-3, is DTGVSQNPRHKITKRGQNVTFRCDPISEHNRLYWYRQTLGQGPEFLTYFQNEAQLEKSRLLSDRFSAERPKGSFSTLEIQRTEQGDSAMYLCASSAQGGTDTQYFGPGTRLTVL.

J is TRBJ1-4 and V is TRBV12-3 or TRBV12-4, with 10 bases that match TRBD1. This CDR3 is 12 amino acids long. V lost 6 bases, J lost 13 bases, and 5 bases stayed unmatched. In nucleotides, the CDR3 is TGTGCCAGCAGAAGACAGGGGGCGCGACTGTTTTTT. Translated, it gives CASRRQGARLFF.

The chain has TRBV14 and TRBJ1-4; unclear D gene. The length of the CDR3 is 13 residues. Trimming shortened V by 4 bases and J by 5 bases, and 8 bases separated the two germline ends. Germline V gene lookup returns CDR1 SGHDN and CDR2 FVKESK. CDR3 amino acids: CASSLTKNEKLFF. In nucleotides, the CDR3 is TGTGCCAGCAGCCTTACTAAAAATGAAAAACTGTTTTTT.

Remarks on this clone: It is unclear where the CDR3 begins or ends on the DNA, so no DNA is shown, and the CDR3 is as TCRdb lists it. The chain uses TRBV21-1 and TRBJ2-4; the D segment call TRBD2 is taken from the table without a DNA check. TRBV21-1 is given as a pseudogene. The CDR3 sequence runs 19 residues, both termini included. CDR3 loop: CASSKGPGVGTGAKNIQYF.

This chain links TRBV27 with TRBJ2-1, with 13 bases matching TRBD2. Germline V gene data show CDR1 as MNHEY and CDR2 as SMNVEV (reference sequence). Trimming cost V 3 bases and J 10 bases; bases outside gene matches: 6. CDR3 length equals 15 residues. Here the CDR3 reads CASSFGLAGVGEQFF. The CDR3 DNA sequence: TGTGCCAGCAGTTTCGGACTAGCGGGGGTGGGCGAGCAGTTCTTC.

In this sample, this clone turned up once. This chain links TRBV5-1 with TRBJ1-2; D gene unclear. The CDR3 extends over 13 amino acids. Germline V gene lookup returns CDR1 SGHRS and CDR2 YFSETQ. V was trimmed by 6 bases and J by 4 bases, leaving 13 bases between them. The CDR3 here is CASTNPGGYGYTF. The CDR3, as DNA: TGCGCCAGCACTAATCCGGGAGGCTATGGCTACACCTTC. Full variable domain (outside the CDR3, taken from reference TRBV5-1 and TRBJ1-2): KAGVTQTPRYLIKTRGQQVTLSCSPISGHRSVSWYQQTPGQGLQFLFEYFSETQRNKGNFPGRFSGRQFSNSRSEMNVSTLELGDSALYLCASTNPGGYGYTFGSGTRLTVV.

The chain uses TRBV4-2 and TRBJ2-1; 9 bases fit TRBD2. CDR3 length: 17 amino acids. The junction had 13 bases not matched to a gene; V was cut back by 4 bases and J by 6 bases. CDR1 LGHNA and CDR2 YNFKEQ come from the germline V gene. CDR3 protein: CASSPLPGLANLNEQFF. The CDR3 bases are TGTGCCAGCAGCCCCTTACCGGGACTAGCAAACCTCAATGAGCAGTTCTTC.

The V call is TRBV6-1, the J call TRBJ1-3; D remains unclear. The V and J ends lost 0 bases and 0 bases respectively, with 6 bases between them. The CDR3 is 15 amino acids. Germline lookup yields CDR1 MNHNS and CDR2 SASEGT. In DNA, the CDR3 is TGTGCCAGCAGTGAAGCGCGGGTCTCTGGAAACACCATATATTTT. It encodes CASSEARVSGNTIYF.

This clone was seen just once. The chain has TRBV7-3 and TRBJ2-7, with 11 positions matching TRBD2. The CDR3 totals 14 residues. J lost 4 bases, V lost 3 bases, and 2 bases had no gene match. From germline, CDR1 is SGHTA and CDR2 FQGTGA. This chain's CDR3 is CASSFSGGAYEQYF. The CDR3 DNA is TGTGCCAGCAGCTTTAGCGGGGGGGCATACGAGCAGTACTTC.

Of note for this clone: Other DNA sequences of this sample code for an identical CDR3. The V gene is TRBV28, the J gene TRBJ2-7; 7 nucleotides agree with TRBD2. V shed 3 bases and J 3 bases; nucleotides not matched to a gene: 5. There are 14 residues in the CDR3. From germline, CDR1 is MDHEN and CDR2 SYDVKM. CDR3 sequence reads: CASSFSGGGYEQYF. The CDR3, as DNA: TGTGCCAGCAGTTTCTCGGGCGGGGGCTACGAGCAGTACTTC.

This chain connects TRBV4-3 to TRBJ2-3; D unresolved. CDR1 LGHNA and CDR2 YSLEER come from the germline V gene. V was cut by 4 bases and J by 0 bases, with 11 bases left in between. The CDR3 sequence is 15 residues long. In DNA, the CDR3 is TGCGCCAGCAGCCCGAGGTTCCCTAGCACAGATACGCAGTATTTT. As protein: CASSPRFPSTDTQYF.

The chain's CDR3 is CASSYSKTGEKLFF. The CDR3 nucleotides are TGTGCCAGCAGTTACTCGAAGACAGGAGAAAAACTGTTTTTT. The chain recombines TRBV6-6 with TRBJ1-4; tentatively, D is TRBD1 (6 bases). This CDR3 contains 14 residues. With 0 bases removed from V and 8 bases from J, the gap between germline ends came to 10 bases. Germline CDR1 is MNHNY and CDR2 is SVGAGI (reference sequence).

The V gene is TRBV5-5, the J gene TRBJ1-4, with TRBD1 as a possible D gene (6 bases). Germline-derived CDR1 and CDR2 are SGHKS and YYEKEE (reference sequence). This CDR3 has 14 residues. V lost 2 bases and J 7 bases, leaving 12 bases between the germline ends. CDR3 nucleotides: TGTGCCAGCAGCTTCCAGGGGAGGAGTGAAAAACTGTTTTTT. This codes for CASSFQGRSEKLFF.